The source of this TCR beta chain is a study of T cell clones after liver transplantation. At the level of the study: TCRbeta sequencing after a pre-transplant mixed lymphocyte reaction identified graft-donor-reactive clones, later tracked in post-transplant blood. Blood was drawn pre-transplant, before withdrawal, and after full or failed withdrawal. Broader study findings: In two subjects, few donor cells limited the measurable donor-reactive repertoire.

This clone has a count of ten or more. As yet, its antigen is unknown. Data came from immunoSEQ multiplex PCR; TCRdb stores just in-frame clones and leaves some out. Among tens of thousands of clones listed, less than 85% were seen once. Sorting of unstimulated PBMCs yielded separate CD3+CD4+ and CD3+CD8+ fractions. The source of this sequence is a human patient who received a liver transplant. Some of the T cells may derive from the graft donor. The material sequenced was CD4+ T cells from blood, taken at the approximately 16-month timepoint.

This chain's CDR3 is CASSLEGGGVYNEQFF. In nucleotides, the CDR3 is TGTGCCAGCAGCTTGGAGGGCGGCGGGGTCTACAATGAGCAGTTCTTC. V is TRBV5-6 and J is TRBJ2-1, with D possibly matching TRBD2 (6 bases). In germline, CDR1 is SGHDT, CDR2 YYEEEE. CDR3 size: 16 residues. Trimming removed 0 bases from V and 3 bases from J, with 13 bases in between.